The present T cell receptor beta chain was sequenced within a study of blood T cell repertoires in COVID-19. Overall study: Whether acute or convalescent, the COVID-19 samples came from the United States, Italy and Spain. PBMCs, B-cell-depleted T cells, or T cells were the source of the cDNA or gDNA that made up the material.

Germline assignment: CDR1 SGHDT and CDR2 YYEEEE. Trimming cost V 4 bases and J 8 bases, with 12 bases left between them. The CDR3 loop spans 12 amino acids. Authors' analysis steps: Reference gene primer amplification gave nucleated cell count estimates. Assay used: immunoSEQ multiplex PCR; TCRdb lists only in-frame clones, some missing. The V and J calls and clone size were taken over from that table, and D and trimming were inferred from the DNA. Of roughly 100,000 clones in the sample, about 80% are singletons; the top ten hold approximately 13%. This clone was observed a handful of times. The chain couples TRBV5-6 to TRBJ1-2, with a possible D match to TRBD1 (6 bases). The origin of this receptor is a human donor in a cohort sampled during active or convalescent COVID-19. The sequenced sample was peripheral blood. The DNA of the CDR3 is TGTGCCAGCAGCGTAGGACAGCTCGGCTACACCTTC. This encodes CASSVGQLGYTF.